This entry is about one T cell receptor beta chain. Its antigen is undetermined. Here immunoSEQ multiplex PCR was the method, and the copy in TCRdb shows in-frame clones only, minus some. There are 75,000 to 100,000 clones in the sample; 89% occur only once, and about 9.1% lies in the top ten. This specimen belongs to a study of OX40 agonist ivuxolimab in advanced cancers. The wider study: Cohort: 80% to 85% men, mean age roughly 60, aged about 23 to 80. People who had prior anti-PD-1, anti-PD-L1 or anti-CTLA-4 therapy could take part, and around 43% had some. Partial responses were seen in three patients, one with hepatocellular carcinoma and two with cutaneous melanoma.

Study results and limitations: The CD4+ and CD8+ T cells in the blood had expanded clonally by week 6 at 0.1 to 3.0 mg/kg.

Germline-derived CDR1 and CDR2 are MNHEY and SVGAGI. Trimming took 6 bases from V and 5 from J; bases not matched to a gene: 5. The CDR3 has 13 residues. The clonotype comes from an adult with an advanced solid tumor such as melanoma, head and neck, liver or kidney cancer. The V gene is TRBV6-5, the J gene TRBJ1-2; 8 bases line up with TRBD1. Sequences were derived from CD4+ or CD8+ T cells sorted from blood, sampled in a trial of the OX40 agonist ivuxolimab. CDR3 bases: TGTGCCAGCAGCTTACAGGGGGGGTATGGCTACACCTTC. As protein: CASSLQGGYGYTF.